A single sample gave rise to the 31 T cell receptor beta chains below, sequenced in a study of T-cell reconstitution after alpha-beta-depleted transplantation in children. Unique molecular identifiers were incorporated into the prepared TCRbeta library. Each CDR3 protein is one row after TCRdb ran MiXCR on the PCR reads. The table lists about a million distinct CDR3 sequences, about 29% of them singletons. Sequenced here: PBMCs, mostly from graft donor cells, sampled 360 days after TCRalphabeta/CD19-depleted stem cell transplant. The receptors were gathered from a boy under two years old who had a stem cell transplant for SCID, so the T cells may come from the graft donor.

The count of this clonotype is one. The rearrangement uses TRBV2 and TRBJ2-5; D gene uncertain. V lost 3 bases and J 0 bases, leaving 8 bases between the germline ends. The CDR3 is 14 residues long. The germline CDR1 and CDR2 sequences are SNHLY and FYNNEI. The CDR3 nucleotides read TGTGCCAGCAGTGAGTTGGCGTACCAAGAGACCCAGTACTTC. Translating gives CASSELAYQETQYF.

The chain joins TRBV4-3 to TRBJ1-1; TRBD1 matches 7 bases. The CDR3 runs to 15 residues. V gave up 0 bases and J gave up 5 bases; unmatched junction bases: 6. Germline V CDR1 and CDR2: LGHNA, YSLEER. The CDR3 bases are TGCGCCAGCAGCCAAGATCAGGGGGGCCGAACTGAAGCTTTCTTT. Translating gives CASSQDQGGRTEAFF.

Here the CDR3 reads CASSLTIGEQFF. CDR3 coding DNA: TGTGCCAGCAGTTTAACGATAGGCGAGCAGTTCTTC. The chain couples TRBV12-3 or TRBV12-4 to TRBJ2-1; D gene ambiguous. CDR3 length: 12 residues. The ends were cut back, 2 bases at V and 10 bases at J, with 9 bases in the middle.

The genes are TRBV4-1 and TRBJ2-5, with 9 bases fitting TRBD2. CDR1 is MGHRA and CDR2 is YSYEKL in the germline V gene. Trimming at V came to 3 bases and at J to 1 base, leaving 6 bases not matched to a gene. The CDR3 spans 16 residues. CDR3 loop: CASSQSPTSGQETQYF. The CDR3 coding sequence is TGCGCCAGCAGCCAGAGCCCGACTAGCGGCCAAGAGACCCAGTACTTC.

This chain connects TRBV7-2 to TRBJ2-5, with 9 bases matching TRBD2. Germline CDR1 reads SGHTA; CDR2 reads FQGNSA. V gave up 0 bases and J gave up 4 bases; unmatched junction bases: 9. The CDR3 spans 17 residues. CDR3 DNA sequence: TGTGCCAGCAGCTTAGCCATTAGCGGGGGAAGTCGAGAGACCCAGTACTTC. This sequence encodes CASSLAISGGSRETQYF.

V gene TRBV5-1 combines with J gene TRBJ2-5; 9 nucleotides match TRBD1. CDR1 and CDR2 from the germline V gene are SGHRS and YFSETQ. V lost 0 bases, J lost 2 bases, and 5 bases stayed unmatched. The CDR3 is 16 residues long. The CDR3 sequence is CASSLGGTGTQETQYF. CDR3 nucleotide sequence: TGCGCCAGCAGCTTGGGTGGGACAGGGACTCAAGAGACCCAGTACTTC.

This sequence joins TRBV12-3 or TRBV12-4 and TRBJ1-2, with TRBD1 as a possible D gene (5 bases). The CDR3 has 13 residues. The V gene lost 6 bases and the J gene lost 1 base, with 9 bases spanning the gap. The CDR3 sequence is CASRGGVNYGYTF. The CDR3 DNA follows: TGTGCCAGCAGGGGAGGGGTTAACTATGGCTACACCTTC.

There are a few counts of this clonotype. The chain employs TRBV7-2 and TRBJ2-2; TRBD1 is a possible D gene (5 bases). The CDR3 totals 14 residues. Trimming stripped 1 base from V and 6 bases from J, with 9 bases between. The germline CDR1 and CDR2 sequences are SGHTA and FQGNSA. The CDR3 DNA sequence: TGTGCCAGCAGCTTAGGTGCAGGGCCCGGGGAGCTGTTTTTT. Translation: CASSLGAGPGELFF.

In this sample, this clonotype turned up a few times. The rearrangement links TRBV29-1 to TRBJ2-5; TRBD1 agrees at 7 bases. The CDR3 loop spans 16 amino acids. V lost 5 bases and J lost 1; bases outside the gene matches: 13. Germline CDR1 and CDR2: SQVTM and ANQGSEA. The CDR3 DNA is TGCAGCGTTATAGGGGGCTTTCCCATAAGCCAAGAGACCCAGTACTTC. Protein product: CSVIGGFPISQETQYF.

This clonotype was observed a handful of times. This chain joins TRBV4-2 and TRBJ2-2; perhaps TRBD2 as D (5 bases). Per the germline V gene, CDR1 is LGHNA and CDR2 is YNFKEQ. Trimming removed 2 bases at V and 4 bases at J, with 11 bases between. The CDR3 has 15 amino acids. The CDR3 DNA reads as TGTGCCAGCAGCCAAAGGGAGCGGCCCACCGGGGAGCTGTTTTTT. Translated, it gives CASSQRERPTGELFF.

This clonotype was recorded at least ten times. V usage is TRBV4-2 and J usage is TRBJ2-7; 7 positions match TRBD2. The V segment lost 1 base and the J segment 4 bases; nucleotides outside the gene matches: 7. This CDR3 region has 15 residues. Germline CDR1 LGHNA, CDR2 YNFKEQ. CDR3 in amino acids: CASSQVRGGAYEQYF. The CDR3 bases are TGTGCCAGCAGCCAAGTGCGCGGGGGAGCATACGAGCAGTACTTC.

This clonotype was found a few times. Here the CDR3 DNA reads TGTGCCAGCAGCCCCCCCGGACTGAGCTCCTACAATGAGCAGTTCTTC. It yields the protein CASSPPGLSSYNEQFF. The chain combines TRBV12-3 or TRBV12-4 with TRBJ2-1, with D tentatively TRBD2 (5 bases). The length of the CDR3 is 16 residues. V shed 6 bases and J shed 0 bases, with 15 bases lying between them.

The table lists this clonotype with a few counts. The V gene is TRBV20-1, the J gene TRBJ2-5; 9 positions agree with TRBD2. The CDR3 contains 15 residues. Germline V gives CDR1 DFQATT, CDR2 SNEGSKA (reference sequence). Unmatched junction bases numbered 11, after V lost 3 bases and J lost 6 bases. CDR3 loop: CSASPSGLAWQTQYF. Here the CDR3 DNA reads TGCAGTGCTAGCCCCTCGGGACTAGCCTGGCAGACCCAGTACTTC.

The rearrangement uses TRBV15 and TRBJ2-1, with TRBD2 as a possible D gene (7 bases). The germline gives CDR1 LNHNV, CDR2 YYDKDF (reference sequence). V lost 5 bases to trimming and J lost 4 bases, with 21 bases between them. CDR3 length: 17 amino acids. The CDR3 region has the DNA TGTGCCACCAGCTCGGGGGGCCGCGGGGGAGTTTACAATGAGCAGTTCTTC. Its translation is CATSSGGRGGVYNEQFF.

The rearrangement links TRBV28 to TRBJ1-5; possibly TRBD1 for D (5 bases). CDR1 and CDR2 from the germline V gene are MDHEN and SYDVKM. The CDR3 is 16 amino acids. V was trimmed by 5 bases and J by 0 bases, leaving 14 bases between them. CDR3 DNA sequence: TGTGCCAGCAGTGCCTACTCAGGGTATAGCAATCAGCCCCAGCATTTT. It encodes CASSAYSGYSNQPQHF.

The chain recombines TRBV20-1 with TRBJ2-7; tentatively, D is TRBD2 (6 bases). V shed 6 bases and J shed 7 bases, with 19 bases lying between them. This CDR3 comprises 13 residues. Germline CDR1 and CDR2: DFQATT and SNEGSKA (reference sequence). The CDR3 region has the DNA TGCAGTGCCACCGGGACTCTCCGGCTGGAGCAGTACTTC. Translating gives CSATGTLRLEQYF.

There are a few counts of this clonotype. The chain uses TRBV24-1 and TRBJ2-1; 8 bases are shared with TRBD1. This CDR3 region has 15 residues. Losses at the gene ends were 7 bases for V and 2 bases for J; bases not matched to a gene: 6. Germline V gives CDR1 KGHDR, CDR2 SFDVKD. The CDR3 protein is CATSPTGATYNEQFF. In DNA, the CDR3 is TGTGCCACCAGCCCGACAGGGGCGACCTACAATGAGCAGTTCTTC.

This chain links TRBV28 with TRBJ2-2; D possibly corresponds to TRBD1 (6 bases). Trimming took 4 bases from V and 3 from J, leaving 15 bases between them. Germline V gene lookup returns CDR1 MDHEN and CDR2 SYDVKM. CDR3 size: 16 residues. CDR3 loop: CASSSSRTAYTGELFF. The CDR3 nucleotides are TGTGCCAGCAGTTCATCCAGGACAGCCTACACCGGGGAGCTGTTTTTT.

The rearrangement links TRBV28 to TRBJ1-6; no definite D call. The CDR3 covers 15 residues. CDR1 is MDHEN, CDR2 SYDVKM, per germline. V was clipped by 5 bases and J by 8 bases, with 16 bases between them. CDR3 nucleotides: TGTGCCAGCAGTCCTGGGAATTATGTCTATTCACCCCTCCACTTT. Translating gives CASSPGNYVYSPLHF.

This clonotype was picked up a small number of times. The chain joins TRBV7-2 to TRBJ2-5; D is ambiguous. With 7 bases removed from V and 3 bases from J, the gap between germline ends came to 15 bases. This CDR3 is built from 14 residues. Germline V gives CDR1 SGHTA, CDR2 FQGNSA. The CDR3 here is CASTLTHYEETQYF. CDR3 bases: TGTGCCAGCACCCTTACCCACTACGAAGAGACCCAGTACTTC.

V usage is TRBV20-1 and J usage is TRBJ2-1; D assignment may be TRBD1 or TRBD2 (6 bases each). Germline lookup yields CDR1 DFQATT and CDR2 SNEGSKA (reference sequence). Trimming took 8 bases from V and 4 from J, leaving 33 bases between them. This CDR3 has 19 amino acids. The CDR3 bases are TGCAGTACTCACAGCCCTGGGGGGCGGTTACCACCGGGATACAATGAGCAGTTCTTC. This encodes CSTHSPGGRLPPGYNEQFF.

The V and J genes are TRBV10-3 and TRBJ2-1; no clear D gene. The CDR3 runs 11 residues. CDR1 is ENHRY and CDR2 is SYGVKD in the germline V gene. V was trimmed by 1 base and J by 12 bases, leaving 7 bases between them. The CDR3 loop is CAISEFQTQFF. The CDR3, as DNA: TGTGCCATCAGTGAGTTCCAAACGCAGTTCTTC.

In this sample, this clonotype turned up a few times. Here the CDR3 DNA reads TGTGCCAGCAGCTTAGTACTGACAGGACAGGGGTTTGACGAGCAGTACTTC. Translation gives CASSLVLTGQGFDEQYF. The V and J genes are TRBV7-9 and TRBJ2-7; 9 positions agree with TRBD1. Trimming at V came to 1 base and at J to 5 bases, leaving 12 bases not matched to a gene. This CDR3 has 17 amino acids. Germline CDR1 is SEHNR and CDR2 is FQNEAQ (reference sequence). The variable domain in full, with the rest retrieved from reference TRBV7-9 and TRBJ2-7, is DTGVSQNPRHKITKRGQNVTFRCDPISEHNRLYWYRQTLGQGPEFLTYFQNEAQLEKSRLLSDRFSAERPKGSFSTLEIQRTEQGDSAMYLCASSLVLTGQGFDEQYFGPGTRLTVT.

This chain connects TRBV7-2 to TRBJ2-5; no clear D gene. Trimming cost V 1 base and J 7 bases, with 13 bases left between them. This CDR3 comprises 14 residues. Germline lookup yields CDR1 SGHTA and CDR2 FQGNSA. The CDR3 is CASSLGAYGRTQYF. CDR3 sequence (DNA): TGTGCCAGCAGCTTAGGGGCTTATGGCAGGACCCAGTACTTC. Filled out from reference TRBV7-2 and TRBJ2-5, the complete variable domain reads GAGVSQSPSNKVTEKGKDVELRCDPISGHTALYWYRQSLGQGLEFLIYFQGNSAPDKSGLPSDRFSAERTGGSVSTLTIQRTQQEDSAVYLCASSLGAYGRTQYFGPGTRLLVL.

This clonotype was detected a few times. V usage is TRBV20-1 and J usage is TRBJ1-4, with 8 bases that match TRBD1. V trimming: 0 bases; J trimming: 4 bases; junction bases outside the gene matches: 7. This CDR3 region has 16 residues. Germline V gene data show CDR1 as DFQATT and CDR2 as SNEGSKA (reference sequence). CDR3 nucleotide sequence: TGCAGTGCTAGAGATAGGTGGGACAGGCTTAATGAAAAACTGTTTTTT. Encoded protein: CSARDRWDRLNEKLFF.

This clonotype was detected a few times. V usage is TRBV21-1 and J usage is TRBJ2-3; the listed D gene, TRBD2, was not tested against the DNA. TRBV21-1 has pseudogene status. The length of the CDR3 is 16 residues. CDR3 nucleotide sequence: TGTGCCAGCAGCATCGAGGTCGGGGGGCCCACAGATACGCAGTATTTT. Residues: CASSIEVGGPTDTQYF.

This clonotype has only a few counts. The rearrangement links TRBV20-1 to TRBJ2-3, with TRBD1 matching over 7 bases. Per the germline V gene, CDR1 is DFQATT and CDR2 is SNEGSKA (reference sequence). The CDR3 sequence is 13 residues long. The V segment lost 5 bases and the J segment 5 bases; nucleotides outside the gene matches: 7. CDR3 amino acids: CSALSTGRDTQYF. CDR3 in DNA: TGCAGTGCTCTTTCGACAGGGAGAGATACGCAGTATTTT.

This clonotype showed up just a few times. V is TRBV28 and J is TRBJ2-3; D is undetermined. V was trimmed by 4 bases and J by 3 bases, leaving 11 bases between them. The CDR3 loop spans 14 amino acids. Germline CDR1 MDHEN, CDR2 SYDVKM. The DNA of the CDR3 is TGTGCCAGCAGTTCCTTCCGGTTGACAGATACGCAGTATTTT. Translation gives CASSSFRLTDTQYF.

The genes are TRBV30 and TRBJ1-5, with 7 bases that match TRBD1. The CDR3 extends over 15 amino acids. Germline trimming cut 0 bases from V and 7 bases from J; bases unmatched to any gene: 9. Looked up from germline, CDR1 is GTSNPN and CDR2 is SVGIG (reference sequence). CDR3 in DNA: TGTGCCTGGAGTGTACTAGGGGGCGCCGGGCAGCCCCAGCATTTT. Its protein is CAWSVLGGAGQPQHF.

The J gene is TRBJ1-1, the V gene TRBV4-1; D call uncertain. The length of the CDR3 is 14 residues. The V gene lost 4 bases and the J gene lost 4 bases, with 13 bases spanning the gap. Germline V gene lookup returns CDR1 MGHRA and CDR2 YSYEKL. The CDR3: CASSPAFFSTEAFF. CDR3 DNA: TGCGCCAGCAGCCCCGCATTTTTTTCCACTGAAGCTTTCTTT.

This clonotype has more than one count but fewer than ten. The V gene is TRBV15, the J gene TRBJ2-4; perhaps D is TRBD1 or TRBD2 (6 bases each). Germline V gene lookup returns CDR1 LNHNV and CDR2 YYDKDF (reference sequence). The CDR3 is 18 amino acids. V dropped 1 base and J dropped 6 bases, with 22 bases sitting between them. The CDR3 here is CATSRVMKGYGGGNIQYF. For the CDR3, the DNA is TGTGCCACCAGCAGAGTGATGAAGGGGTACGGAGGGGGAAACATTCAGTACTTC. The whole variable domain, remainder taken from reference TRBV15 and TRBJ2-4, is DAMVIQNPRYQVTQFGKPVTLSCSQTLNHNVMYWYQQKSSQAPKLLFHYYDKDFNNEADTPDNFQSRRPNTSFCFLDIRSPGLGDTAMYLCATSRVMKGYGGGNIQYFGAGTRLSVL.